This TCR beta chain was observed in a study of T cell responses to AZD1222 COVID-19 vaccine. General study points: It should be noted that donors were predominantly white British and more often female, and clonal diversity was possibly underestimated. Only after the peak T cell response were repertoires sampled.

On this clone: Its antigen is still unknown.

The germline V and J ends were trimmed by 5 bases and 4 bases, with 6 bases remaining between them. Germline CDR1 DFQATT, CDR2 SNEGSKA (reference sequence). The CDR3 loop spans 11 amino acids. Assay used: immunoSEQ multiplex PCR; TCRdb lists only in-frame clones, some missing. The sample shows 140,000 to 150,000 clones, approximately 83% of them seen only once. Sequenced here: peripheral blood, sampled on day 0 of AZD1222 vaccination. This chain uses TRBV20-1 with TRBJ2-1; no reliable D call. The receptor comes from an adult in good health. Written as DNA, the CDR3 is TGCAGTGCTCTTAATTACAATGAGCAGTTCTTC. Amino acid sequence: CSALNYNEQFF.